The entry below gives a single T cell receptor beta chain sequence along with its context. This sample is part of a study of cytomegalovirus exposure and HLA in healthy donors. Profiled with immunoSEQ multiplex PCR; TCRdb holds only in-frame clones, not every one. The table lists about 180,000 clones, about 85% of them singletons. The junction had 10 bases not matched to a gene; V was cut back by 7 bases and J by 5 bases. The germline gives CDR1 SQVTM, CDR2 ANQGSEA. This CDR3 comprises 13 residues. This clonotype originated in a young man in good health and CMV-seropositive. The chain recombines TRBV29-1 with TRBJ1-1, with 7 bases aligning to TRBD1. Material for sequencing was PBMCs. The CDR3 DNA follows: TGCAGCGAGTGGACAGGCCAGGAGACTGAAGCTTTCTTT. This encodes CSEWTGQETEAFF.